Listed below are T cell receptor beta chains from one sample, sequenced in a study of T cell responses to AZD1222 COVID-19 vaccine. Only in-frame clones appear in the TCRdb table, and some are missing; sequencing was by immunoSEQ multiplex PCR. The sample holds 70,000 to 90,000 clones; around 86% are singletons and the top ten take approximately 9%. The input for sequencing was peripheral blood, taken on day 0 of AZD1222 vaccination. Receptors were obtained from an adult in good health. CDR3s include the opening cysteine and the closing phenylalanine or tryptophan.

CDR3 protein | J gene | V gene
CASRTGGGETQYF | TRBJ2-5 | TRBV2
CASSEVLYTDTQYF | TRBJ2-3 | TRBV6-1
CATSAPRASVCTDTQYF | TRBJ2-3 | TRBV24-1
CASSPGFGDTQYF | TRBJ2-3 | TRBV18
CATSETGNTGELFF | TRBJ2-2 | TRBV24-1
CASSLEWTNEKLFF | TRBJ1-4 | TRBV5-8
CASSESRGRNTEAFF | TRBJ1-1 | TRBV10-2
CASSKFGWGPEPPYEQYF | TRBJ2-7 | TRBV21-1
CASTPPEGRGDTQYF | TRBJ2-3 | TRBV27
CAWSVGRGAEQFF | TRBJ2-1 | TRBV30
CASTSLGGAASPLHF | TRBJ1-6 | TRBV6-5
CASSRNEKLFF | TRBJ1-4 | TRBV6-2/TRBV6-3
CASSIARNSYNEQFF | TRBJ2-1 | TRBV19
CASSYSTGGNQPQHF | TRBJ1-5 | TRBV6-6
CASSFRGGLNYGYTF | TRBJ1-2 | TRBV6-5
CASSFWSSGANVLTF | TRBJ2-6 | TRBV7-2
CASSQEVPGQGFGETQYF | TRBJ2-5 | TRBV4-1
CASSSLVGPSTDTQYF | TRBJ2-3 | TRBV14
CAWSLWRSYNSPLHF | TRBJ1-6 | TRBV30
CASSTFEGPLGNTIYF | TRBJ1-3 | TRBV18
CASSQEGTGTFQETQYF | TRBJ2-5 | TRBV4-2
CASSGLAGLTTGELFF | TRBJ2-2 | TRBV10-2
CATSDREVQPQHF | TRBJ1-5 | TRBV10-3
CASGLSSYNEQFF | TRBJ2-1 | TRBV7-3
CASSLEEQASQYF | TRBJ2-7 | TRBV11-2
CASSPLGDTGELFF | TRBJ2-2 | TRBV6-5